Included here is one TCR beta chain sequence, with context. There are a few counts of this clone. This receptor's antigen is unknown. Base qualities were left out, and no much larger clone turns up one base away. This entry is derived from a study of metastatic and nonmetastatic thyroid tumors (dated by TCRdb to the early 2020s). As for the study more broadly: Repertoires were compared across peripheral blood and tumor or nodule tissue samples from malignant and benign thyroid patients. The paper's findings and limits, for the study overall: TCR beta diversity was reported as significantly higher in malignant tumors than in benign nodules, in both blood and tumor samples.

No patient had received any treatment before thyroid surgery. Using T-cell receptor beta sequencing, the study looked back at clinical samples from patients collected from about 2011 to 2018. Libraries were prepared through PCR. Sequencing was performed on an Illumina HiSeq 4000. High-throughput sequencing was used to profile the TCR beta-chain CDR3 region of each patient. The authors' analysis ran thus. A classifier to discriminate distant-metastatic papillary thyroid cancer patients was built from CDR3 differences across clinicopathological groups. The Shannon index was used to measure repertoire diversity, and the Morisita-Horn index was used to measure how similar tumor and blood repertoires were. TCRdb reanalyzed the raw reads on its own, using fastp at Q25 for trimming and MiXCR for clone calling, and kept in-frame beta chains. These V and J calls originate from TCRdb's pipeline instead of the authors' own analysis. The sample table contains 30,000 to 40,000 clones; only one count was recorded for 15% to 20% of them. The top ten clones comprise under 15% of the sample.

The CDR3, from cysteine to phenylalanine, totals 14 residues. Only the CDR3 DNA stays, 42 bases, in frame from base 1. From V the trimming removes 6 bases and from J it removes 5 bases, while the gene matches leave 9 bases of the junction unaccounted for. The germline V gene specifies MDHEN as CDR1 and SYDVKM as CDR2. The V and J segments used are TRBV28 and TRBJ2-7, with TRBD2 identical over 8 junction bases. The receptor's source is a male donor with papillary thyroid cancer or a benign thyroid nodule (not recorded which). Some clones in this sample may be carry-over from other donors' samples. Sequencing input: blood. Read as DNA, the sequence is TGTGCCAGCAGCACATGGCGGGAGGCCAACGAGCAGTACTTC. This translates into CASSTWREANEQYF.